These 19 T cell receptor beta chains came from one sample sequenced in a study of T cell responses to AZD1222 COVID-19 vaccine. Measured with immunoSEQ multiplex PCR; TCRdb has only the in-frame clones, and not every one. The data contain approximately 140,000 clones, about 81% of them singletons. Material: peripheral blood, obtained on day 0 of MenACWY control vaccination. The receptor source for this set is an adult in good health.

This rearrangement joins TRBV5-1 to TRBJ2-2; D may be TRBD1 or TRBD2 (5 bases each). Per germline, CDR1 SGHRS and CDR2 YFSETQ. Trimming took 4 bases from V and 1 from J, leaving 8 bases between them. CDR3 length equals 14 residues. The CDR3 loop reads CASSGGRNTGELFF. The CDR3 DNA is TGCGCCAGCAGCGGGGGTCGGAACACCGGGGAGCTGTTTTTT.

This clone occurred a few times. J is TRBJ1-6 and V is TRBV28; D not resolved. This CDR3 spans 15 amino acids. V dropped 2 bases and J dropped 3 bases, with 8 bases sitting between them. Germline CDR1 and CDR2: MDHEN and SYDVKM. The CDR3 sequence: CASSLGTGYNSPLHF. CDR3 DNA sequence: TGTGCCAGCAGTTTAGGCACTGGCTATAATTCACCCCTCCACTTT. The full variable domain, rest sourced from reference TRBV28 and TRBJ1-6, is DVKVTQSSRYLVKRTGEKVFLECVQDMDHENMFWYRQDPGLGLRLIYFSYDVKMKEKGDIPEGYSVSREKKERFSLILESASTNQTSMYLCASSLGTGYNSPLHFGNGTRLTVT.

The rearrangement joins TRBV18 to TRBJ2-1, with D unclear. This CDR3 is built from 15 residues. The germline V and J ends were trimmed by 1 base and 0 bases, with 7 bases remaining between them. In germline, CDR1 is KGHSH, CDR2 LQKENI. The CDR3 sequence is CASSPLGSSYNEQFF. As DNA, the CDR3 is TGTGCCAGCTCACCACTGGGAAGCTCCTACAATGAGCAGTTCTTC.

This chain links TRBV5-3 with TRBJ1-5; D ambiguous. TRBV5-3 is flagged as an ORF with uncertain function. The CDR3 totals 15 residues. V lost 0 bases, J lost 9 bases, and 16 bases lay in between. The CDR3, as DNA: TGTGCCAGAAGCTTGGACAGTTGGCGATGTTGGCCCCAGCATTTT. Protein product: CARSLDSWRCWPQHF.

V and J are TRBV5-1 and TRBJ2-3, with 11 bases fitting TRBD2. Per the germline V gene, CDR1 is SGHRS and CDR2 is YFSETQ. The CDR3 spans 16 residues. Trimming removed 2 bases from V and 6 bases from J; junction bases left unmatched: 8. CDR3 loop: CASSLLTSGAWDTQYF. CDR3 DNA: TGCGCCAGCAGCTTATTGACTAGCGGGGCGTGGGATACGCAGTATTTT.

The genes are TRBV6-5 and TRBJ2-3; perhaps TRBD2 as D (5 bases). Trimming left V 8 bases short and J 5 bases short, with 17 bases between. CDR3 length equals 14 residues. Germline loops: CDR1 MNHEY, CDR2 SVGAGI. For the CDR3, the DNA is TGTGCCAGCGGGAGCGTCCATGGGGAAGATACGCAGTATTTT. Translated, it gives CASGSVHGEDTQYF.

V usage is TRBV13 and J usage is TRBJ1-5, with a possible D match to TRBD1 (5 bases). The V end lost 5 bases, the J end lost 2 bases, and 10 bases lay between the germline ends. The CDR3 sequence is 14 residues long. Germline loops: CDR1 PRHDT, CDR2 FYEKMQ (reference sequence). CDR3 in DNA: TGTGCCAGCAGCATCCAGGGAGGCAATCAGCCCCAGCATTTT. This codes for CASSIQGGNQPQHF.

The chain is built from TRBV19 and TRBJ1-6; 8 nucleotides align to TRBD1. Unmatched junction bases numbered 3, after V lost 4 bases and J lost 10 bases. The CDR3 covers 13 residues. Germline V CDR1 and CDR2: LNHDA, SQIVND (reference sequence). CDR3 sequence: CASSRTGRSPLHF. The CDR3 DNA is TGTGCCAGTAGTAGGACAGGGCGGTCACCCCTCCACTTT.

This clone was detected only a few times. The CDR3 DNA follows: TGTGCCAGCCAGGGAATTTATGGCTACACCTTC. This encodes CASQGIYGYTF. The gene calls are TRBV3-1 (or the pseudogene TRBV3-2) and TRBJ1-2; a possible D gene is TRBD1 (5 bases). The CDR3 is made up of 11 amino acids. V lost 8 bases and J 5 bases, leaving 9 bases between the germline ends. In germline, CDR1 is LGHDT, CDR2 YNNKEL (reference sequence).

The CDR3 DNA reads TGTGCCAGCAGCTCACAGGGGGTAAGAGAGCCCCAGCATTTT. Translating gives CASSSQGVREPQHF. V usage is TRBV2 and J usage is TRBJ1-5, with 8 bases identical to TRBD1. V lost 6 bases and J lost 8; bases outside the gene matches: 9. The CDR3 is 14 amino acids. Germline CDR1 SNHLY, CDR2 FYNNEI.

CDR3 DNA: TGTGCCAGCAGCCAACAGAACCAAGAGACCCAGTACTTC. Its protein is CASSQQNQETQYF. The chain carries TRBV3-1 (or the pseudogene TRBV3-2) and TRBJ2-5, with D hard to call. Germline V gene sequence: CDR1 LGHDT, CDR2 YNNKEL (reference sequence). Trimming cost V 2 bases and J 0 bases, with 4 bases left between them. The length of the CDR3 is 13 residues.

The chain is built from TRBV11-3 and TRBJ1-2; 7 bases match TRBD1. V trimming: 2 bases; J trimming: 5 bases; junction bases outside the gene matches: 11. This CDR3 spans 16 amino acids. The germline CDR1 and CDR2 sequences are SGHNT and YENEEA. The CDR3 bases are TGTGCCAGCAGCTTAAGACAGGGAACCACGACGTATGGCTACACCTTC. It translates to CASSLRQGTTTYGYTF.

The rearrangement joins TRBV7-9 to TRBJ1-2, with 7 bases that match TRBD1. This CDR3 spans 14 amino acids. V lost 6 bases and J lost 8; bases outside the gene matches: 12. Germline V lookup: CDR1 SEHNR, CDR2 FQNEAQ (reference sequence). The CDR3 DNA reads as TGTGCCAGCAGGCATACTGACAGGGCGGTAGGCTACACCTTC. It codes for CASRHTDRAVGYTF.

The gene calls are TRBV6-5 and TRBJ1-1, with TRBD1 as a possible D gene (5 bases). The CDR3 extends over 14 amino acids. In germline, CDR1 is MNHEY, CDR2 SVGAGI. Trimming took 6 bases from V and 0 from J, leaving 11 bases between them. The DNA for the CDR3 is TGTGCCAGCAGGAGTGACAGTATGAACACTGAAGCTTTCTTT. Its protein is CASRSDSMNTEAFF.

The J gene is TRBJ2-1, the V gene TRBV5-4; 11 bases match TRBD2. V dropped 3 bases and J dropped 8; count of bases not matched to a gene: 4. Germline V CDR1 and CDR2: SGHNT, YYREEE (reference sequence). The CDR3 runs to 14 residues. The CDR3 is CASSSSGGRYEQFF. The DNA of the CDR3 is TGTGCCAGCAGCTCTAGCGGGGGGAGGTATGAGCAGTTCTTC.

The rearrangement uses TRBV5-1 and TRBJ2-5; tentatively, D is TRBD1 (5 bases). This CDR3 contains 16 residues. Germline lookup yields CDR1 SGHRS and CDR2 YFSETQ. Trimming left V 4 bases short and J 4 bases short, with 20 bases between. DNA of the CDR3: TGCGCCAGCAGCCCTCCGCTTCAGGGTGGGTCAGAGACCCAGTACTTC. Translating it yields CASSPPLQGGSETQYF.

In its sample, this clone was seen once. The genes are TRBV3-1 (or the pseudogene TRBV3-2) and TRBJ2-3; TRBD1 aligns across 7 bases. Trimming took 2 bases from V and 4 from J; bases not matched to a gene: 9. The CDR3 covers 16 residues. Germline lookup yields CDR1 LGHDT and CDR2 YNNKEL (reference sequence). DNA of the CDR3: TGTGCCAGCAGCCAACTAGACAGGGTCTCGTCAGATACGCAGTATTTT. Amino acids: CASSQLDRVSSDTQYF.

As to this clone: Germline is not matched at one junction end, which may reflect a read error. The CDR3 is CVSSLGGGPLDGYTF. The DNA of the CDR3 is TGTGTCAGCAGCTTGGGGGGAGGACCCCTGGATGGCTACACCTTC. V gene TRBV5-6 combines with J gene TRBJ1-2; weak D call: TRBD1 (5 bases). The CDR3 has 15 amino acids. Germline V gene lookup returns CDR1 SGHDT and CDR2 YYEEEE. The whole variable domain, remainder taken from reference TRBV5-6 and TRBJ1-2, is DAGVTQSPTHLIKTRGQQVTLRCSPKSGHDTVSWYQQALGQGPQFIFQYYEEEERQRGNFPDRFSGHQFPNYSSELNVNALLLGDSALYLCVSSLGGGPLDGYTFGSGTRLTVV.

This chain links TRBV10-3 with TRBJ1-2, with TRBD1 as a possible D gene (5 bases). CDR3 length: 16 amino acids. The germline V gene has CDR1 ENHRY and CDR2 SYGVKD. The ends were cut back, 5 bases at V and 0 bases at J, with 16 bases in the middle. CDR3 bases: TGTGCCATCAGTATCAAGGACACGACCCCTAACTATGGCTACACCTTC. Protein product: CAISIKDTTPNYGYTF.